This is a list of T cell receptor beta chains from one sample in a study of Ad26.COV2.S vaccination and SARS-CoV-2 variants. Data came from immunoSEQ multiplex PCR; TCRdb stores just in-frame clones and leaves some out. This table has over 130,000 clones, 75% to 90% appearing once. Sequences were derived from peripheral blood, sampled after recovery from COVID-19. The receptors were gathered from a human donor who had recovered from COVID-19. Each CDR3 is given with its conserved first and last residue. The D gene is left open where the match is weak. The size of a clone is reported for some rows only, either as once, few or many, or as a class for expanded clones.

V gene,J gene,clone size,D gene,CDR3 DNA,CDR3 protein
TRBV14,TRBJ2-7,-,TRBD1,TGTGCCAGCAGCCGTGGACAGGGGAGGGGGCAGTACTTC,CASSRGQGRGQYF
TRBV28,TRBJ1-1,-,-,TGTGCCAGCAGTTTTGGGAAGAACACTGAAGCTTTCTTT,CASSFGKNTEAFF
TRBV20-1,TRBJ1-2,-,-,TGCAGTGCTAGAGATCGGACCGTTGAGCTATTC,CSARDRTVELF
TRBV28,TRBJ2-1,-,TRBD2,TGTGCCAGCAGTTCATCTAGCGGGGGGGCTGCAGGAGGGCAGTTCTTC,CASSSSSGGAAGGQFF
TRBV4-3,TRBJ1-4,-,-,TGCGCCAGCAGCCAAGCTGATCGAAAACTGTTTTTT,CASSQADRKLFF
TRBV28,TRBJ1-2,-,TRBD1,TGTGCCAGCAGTTTACCGAACAGGGGAGGCTACACCTTC,CASSLPNRGGYTF
TRBV4-1,TRBJ1-4,-,TRBD1,TGCGCCAGCAGCCAAGTACTCCGGGACAGGGGAGAGGAAAAACTGTTTTTT,CASSQVLRDRGEEKLFF
TRBV7-9,TRBJ1-4,-,-,TGTGCCAGCAGCTTATCGCAAGAAAAACTGTTTTTT,CASSLSQEKLFF
TRBV18,TRBJ2-1,once,-,TGTGCCAGCTCACCGGGGGGCGGCTCCTACAATGAGCAGTTCTTC,CASSPGGGSYNEQFF
TRBV6-5,TRBJ1-1,once,-,TGTGCCAGCAGTCACCGGGCCTGGGAAACTGAAGCTTTCTTT,CASSHRAWETEAFF
TRBV3-1/TRBV3-2,TRBJ1-2,-,TRBD1,TGTGCCAGCAGCCAAGGACAGGGGGAGTATGGCTACACCTTC,CASSQGQGEYGYTF
TRBV15,TRBJ1-1,-,TRBD1,TGTGCCACCAGCAGAGCGACAGGGGGGGACACTGAAGCTTTCTTT,CATSRATGGDTEAFF
TRBV5-1,TRBJ1-1,-,TRBD1,TGCGCCAGCAGCGGGACCTTAACCGGGACAGGCTCTCCTGGGGAAGCTTTCTTT,CASSGTLTGTGSPGEAFF
TRBV7-9,TRBJ1-2,-,-,TGTGCCAGCAGCGGGGGACCTACCGGCTACACCTTC,CASSGGPTGYTF
TRBV6-5,TRBJ1-1,-,-,TGTGCCAGCAGTTACGCGCAGATGAACACTGAAGCTTTCTTT,CASSYAQMNTEAFF
TRBV6-4,TRBJ2-1,-,TRBD2,TGTGCCAGCATAGGGGTAGTTCGGGGGGGACAACTCTCCTACAATGAGCAGTTCTTC,CASIGVVRGGQLSYNEQFF
TRBV14,TRBJ2-3,-,-,TGTGCCAGCAGCCAAGTGGCGGGGAGAGATACGCAGTATTTT,CASSQVAGRDTQYF
TRBV6-6,TRBJ1-2,-,TRBD1,TGTGCCAGCACCCTAACAGGGGACTATGGCTACACCTTC,CASTLTGDYGYTF
TRBV5-5,TRBJ2-5,-,-,TGTGCCAGCAGCTTGGGTACGGGCCAAGAGACCCAGTACTTC,CASSLGTGQETQYF
TRBV7-2,TRBJ2-3,-,TRBD2,TGTGCCAGCAGCGGGCAGACTAGCGGGGGTCATGGTACGCAGTATTTT,CASSGQTSGGHGTQYF
TRBV28,TRBJ1-6,-,-,TGTGCCAGCCGCCAACGGACAAATCGCTCCTATAATTCACCCCTCCACTTT,CASRQRTNRSYNSPLHF
TRBV7-2,TRBJ2-3,-,-,TGTGCCAGCAGCTTAGGACCAGGGCGAACAGATACGCAGTATTTT,CASSLGPGRTDTQYF
TRBV5-4,TRBJ1-1,-,-,TGTGCCAGCAGCTTACAGGGAGACACTGAAGCTTTCTTT,CASSLQGDTEAFF
TRBV5-1,TRBJ1-4,-,-,TGCGCCAGCAGCTTGGGCGGCAGTCCTAATGAAAAACTGTTTTTT,CASSLGGSPNEKLFF
TRBV5-1,TRBJ2-3,-,-,TGCGCCAGCAGCTTGGTCGCAGATACGCAGTATTTT,CASSLVADTQYF
TRBV25-1,TRBJ2-3,-,TRBD2,TGTGCCAGCAGTGCCAGACTAGCGGGGGGGCCAGGGGCCGATACGCAGTATTTT,CASSARLAGGPGADTQYF
TRBV7-9,TRBJ2-5,-,-,TGTGCCAGCAGCTTAGGAGGGGGAATGGAGACCCAGTACTTC,CASSLGGGMETQYF
TRBV7-8,TRBJ1-4,-,-,TGTGCCAGCAGCTTAGTACAGTATGAAAAACTGTTTTTT,CASSLVQYEKLFF
TRBV7-9,TRBJ1-6,once,TRBD1,TGTGCCAGCAGCTCCGGGACAGGGGAAGATAATTCACCCCTCCACTTT,CASSSGTGEDNSPLHF
TRBV5-1,TRBJ2-7,once,-,TGCGCCAGCAGCTTGGAAGGGGGGCCCTACGAGCAGTACTTC,CASSLEGGPYEQYF
TRBV7-9,TRBJ2-5,-,-,TGTGCCAGCAGCTACCCGGGGGACATTCAAGAGACCCAGTACTTC,CASSYPGDIQETQYF
TRBV24-1,TRBJ1-2,-,-,TGTGCCACCAGTGATTTGTCCTTCTATGGCTACACCTTC,CATSDLSFYGYTF
TRBV20-1,TRBJ2-5,-,-,TGCAGTGCTAGTGCAGGGAAGGAGACCCAGTACTTC,CSASAGKETQYF
TRBV5-5,TRBJ1-6,-,TRBD1,TGTGCCAGCAGCGACAACAGGGGGCTTATCCTCCTTTCACCCCTCCACTTT,CASSDNRGLILLSPLHF
TRBV6-2/TRBV6-3,TRBJ2-5,-,-,TGTGCCAGCAGTCTACAGGGTGGCCAAGAGACCCAGTACTTC,CASSLQGGQETQYF
TRBV14,TRBJ1-6,few,-,TGTGCCAGCAGCCAAGCCCCCGGAGGGAACAATTCACCCCTCCACTTT,CASSQAPGGNNSPLHF
TRBV25-1,TRBJ2-7,-,-,TGTGCCAGCAGTGACCAACTGTACGAGCAGTACTTC,CASSDQLYEQYF
TRBV24-1,TRBJ2-1,-,TRBD1,TGTGCCACCAGTGATCCACCGGGACAGGGATCTCGCAATGAGCAGTTCTTC,CATSDPPGQGSRNEQFF
TRBV21-1,TRBJ2-7,-,-,TGTGCCAGCAGCAAATGGGGGGCGGCCCTTTCCTACGAGCAGTACTTC,CASSKWGAALSYEQYF
TRBV7-2,TRBJ2-1,-,TRBD1,TGTGCCAGCAGCTTCAGACAGGGTACCTCCAATGAGCAGTTCTTC,CASSFRQGTSNEQFF
TRBV7-9,TRBJ1-2,-,-,TGTGCCAGCAGCTCTTTCGCCGGGGATGGCTACACCTTC,CASSSFAGDGYTF
TRBV3-1/TRBV3-2,TRBJ1-6,few,-,TGTGCCAGCAGCCAGAAAACCCCCCACGGTGGTGGTTCACCCCTCCACTTT,CASSQKTPHGGGSPLHF
TRBV9,TRBJ1-3,-,-,TGTGCCAGCAGCGTAGAGGGGAGTGGAAACACCATATATTTT,CASSVEGSGNTIYF
TRBV30,TRBJ2-7,-,-,TGTGCCTGGGCCCCGTGGTCCAGCTCCTACGAGCAGTACTTC,CAWAPWSSSYEQYF
TRBV5-6,TRBJ2-7,-,-,TGTGCCAGCAGCCACCGGGACAAAGCCCTCTACGAGCAGTACTTC,CASSHRDKALYEQYF
TRBV18,TRBJ1-2,-,TRBD1,TGTGCCAGCTCACCTGGGACAGACTATGGCTACACCTTC,CASSPGTDYGYTF
TRBV10-3,TRBJ2-5,-,TRBD2,TGTGCCGTTAGCGGGGGGGCCGGAGAGACCCAGTACTTC,CAVSGGAGETQYF
TRBV28,TRBJ1-2,-,TRBD1,TGTGCCAGCAGTGGATCGGACAGGAGCTCATATGGCTACACCTTC,CASSGSDRSSYGYTF
TRBV6-2/TRBV6-3,TRBJ1-2,-,-,TGTGCCAGCAGTTACACGGCAGCCCCAGCTAACTATGGCTACACCTTC,CASSYTAAPANYGYTF
TRBV30,TRBJ1-1,few,-,TGTGCCTGGAGTCACGGGAGTTGGGGAGGGTCGGATAGGGTGCGTACTGAAGCTTTCTTT,CAWSHGSWGGSDRVRTEAFF
TRBV19,TRBJ2-7,-,TRBD2,TGTGCCAGTAGTTGGGGACTAGCGGGGAACTACGAGCAGTACTTC,CASSWGLAGNYEQYF
TRBV28,TRBJ2-2,-,-,TGTGCCAGCACCAAGCAGGTCACCGGGGAGCTGTTTTTT,CASTKQVTGELFF
TRBV28,TRBJ2-7,-,-,TGTGCCAGCGGGACATCCTACGAGCAGTACTTC,CASGTSYEQYF